This T cell receptor beta chain originates from a study of tumor and adjacent non-tumor tissue in lung cancer. Background on the study: On average, productive TCRbeta reads reached about 4.17 million per sample.

A modified ARM-PCR protocol with three rounds of nested PCR amplified TCRbeta. TCRdb itself ran the multiplex PCR reads through MiXCR, one entry per CDR3 protein. This table holds about 86,000 distinct CDR3 sequences, 76% found once. Remarks on this clonotype: Antigen: not known. It is unclear where the CDR3 begins or ends on the DNA, so no DNA is shown, and the CDR3 is as TCRdb lists it.

The template was RNA from unsorted bulk tissue. The normal lung tissue was taken more than 3 cm from the tumor edge. Study-level points and caveats: Tumor repertoires had a smaller top 100 clone share than normal lung. Significantly higher TCR diversity was found in tumor than normal lung.

The specimen was distant non-tumor lung tissue. This receptor was identified in a woman aged 50 to 60 with non-small cell lung cancer.

The CDR3 reads CASRARYSCEQYF. This chain connects TRBV10-3 to TRBJ2-7; the DNA was not compared with TRBD1, the D call given in the table. The CDR3 is 13 residues long, ends included. CDR1 is ENHRY, CDR2 SYGVKD, per germline.